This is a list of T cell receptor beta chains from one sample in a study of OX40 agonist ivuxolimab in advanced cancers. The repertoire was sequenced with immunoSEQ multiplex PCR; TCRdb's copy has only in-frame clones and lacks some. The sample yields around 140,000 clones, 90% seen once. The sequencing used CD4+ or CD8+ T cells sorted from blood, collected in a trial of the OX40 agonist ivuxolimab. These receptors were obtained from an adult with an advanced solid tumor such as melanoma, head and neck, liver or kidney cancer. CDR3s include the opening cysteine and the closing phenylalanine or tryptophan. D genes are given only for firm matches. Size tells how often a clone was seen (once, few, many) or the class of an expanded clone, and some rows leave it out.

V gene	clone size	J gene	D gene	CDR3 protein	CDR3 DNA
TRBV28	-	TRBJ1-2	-	CASNPFRGPYYGYTF	TGTGCCAGCAACCCATTCCGGGGCCCTTACTATGGCTACACCTTC
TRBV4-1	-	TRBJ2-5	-	CASSQQTLGQETQYF	TGCGCCAGCAGCCAACAAACCCTAGGGCAAGAGACCCAGTACTTC
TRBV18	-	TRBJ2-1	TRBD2	CASSPGLAINEQFF	TGTGCCAGCTCACCGGGACTAGCTATCAATGAGCAGTTCTTC
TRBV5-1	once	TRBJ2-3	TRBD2	CASTALAGTDTQYF	TGCGCCAGCACTGCCTTAGCGGGAACAGATACGCAGTATTTT
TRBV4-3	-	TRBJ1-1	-	CASSQPQGLFTEAFF	TGCGCCAGCAGCCAACCACAGGGTTTGTTCACTGAAGCTTTCTTT
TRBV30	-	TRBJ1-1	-	CAWSLQGRYTEAFF	TGTGCCTGGAGTCTTCAGGGCCGTTACACTGAAGCTTTCTTT
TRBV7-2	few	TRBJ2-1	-	CAAGTSSYNEQFF	TGTGCCGCAGGGACGAGCTCCTACAATGAGCAGTTCTTC
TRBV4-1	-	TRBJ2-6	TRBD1	CASSQDDRDSGANVLTF	TGCGCCAGCAGCCAAGACGACAGGGACTCTGGGGCCAACGTCCTGACTTTC
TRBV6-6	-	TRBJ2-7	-	CASGRARSEQYF	TGTGCCAGCGGACGGGCGCGGAGCGAGCAGTACTTC
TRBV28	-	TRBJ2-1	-	CASSSRDEQFF	TGTGCCAGCAGTTCTAGAGATGAGCAGTTCTTC
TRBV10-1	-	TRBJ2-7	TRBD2	CASSPYFGTSGSANHEQYF	TGCGCCAGCAGCCCCTATTTCGGGACTAGCGGGAGTGCCAACCACGAGCAGTACTTC
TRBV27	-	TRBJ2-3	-	CASSLYPGADTQYF	TGTGCCAGCAGTTTATATCCGGGGGCAGATACGCAGTATTTT
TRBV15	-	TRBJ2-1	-	CATSRGHTSHNEQFF	TGTGCCACCAGCAGAGGGCACACCTCCCACAATGAGCAGTTCTTC